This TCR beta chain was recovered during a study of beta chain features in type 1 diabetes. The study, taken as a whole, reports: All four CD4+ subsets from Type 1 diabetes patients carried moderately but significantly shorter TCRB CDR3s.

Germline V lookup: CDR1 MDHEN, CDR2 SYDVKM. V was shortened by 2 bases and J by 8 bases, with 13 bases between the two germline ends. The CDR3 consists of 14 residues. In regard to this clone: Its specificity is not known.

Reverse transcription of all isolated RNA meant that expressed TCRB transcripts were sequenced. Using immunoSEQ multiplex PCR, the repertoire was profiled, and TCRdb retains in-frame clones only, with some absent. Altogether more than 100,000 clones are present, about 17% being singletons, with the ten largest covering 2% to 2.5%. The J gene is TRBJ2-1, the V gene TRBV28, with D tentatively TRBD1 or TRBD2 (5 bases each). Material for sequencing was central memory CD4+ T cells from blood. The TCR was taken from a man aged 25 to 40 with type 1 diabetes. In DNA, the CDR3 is TGTGCCAGCAGTTTAGGCAGGGAGTTAGATGAGCAGTTCTTC. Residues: CASSLGRELDEQFF.